This record looks at one T cell receptor (beta chain) sequence and its context. Its antigen is currently unknown. The protocol was immunoSEQ multiplex PCR, while the TCRdb copy is restricted to in-frame clones and leaves out a portion. Of 96,000 or so clones in the sample, nearly 90% were seen once. The length of the CDR3 is 14 residues. Trimming removed 4 bases from V and 5 bases from J; junction bases left unmatched: 3. Germline CDR1 SGHNT, CDR2 YYREEE (reference sequence). The data derive from a study of T cell responses to AZD1222 COVID-19 vaccine. General observations from the study: Reports indicate that nearly half of spike-specific TCRs are directed at unmutated variant regions. Clonal diversity may have been underestimated in mostly white British donors.

The rearrangement links TRBV5-4 to TRBJ2-2, with 9 bases identical to TRBD1. The sequence was collected from an adult in good health. Specimen: peripheral blood, collected on day 0 of AZD1222 vaccination. The chain's CDR3 is CASSRDRETGELFF. The CDR3 DNA follows: TGTGCCAGCAGCCGGGACAGGGAAACCGGGGAGCTGTTTTTT.